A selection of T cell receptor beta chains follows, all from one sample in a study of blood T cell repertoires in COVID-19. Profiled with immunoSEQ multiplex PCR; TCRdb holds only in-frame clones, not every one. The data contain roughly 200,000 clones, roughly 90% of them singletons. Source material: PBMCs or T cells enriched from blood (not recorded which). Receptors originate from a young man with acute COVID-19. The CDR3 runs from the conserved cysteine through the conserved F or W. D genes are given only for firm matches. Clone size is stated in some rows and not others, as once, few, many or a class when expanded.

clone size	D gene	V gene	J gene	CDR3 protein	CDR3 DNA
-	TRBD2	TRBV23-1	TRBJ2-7	CASSRTSGRARYEQYF	TGCGCCAGCAGTCGAACTAGCGGGAGGGCAAGGTACGAGCAGTACTTC
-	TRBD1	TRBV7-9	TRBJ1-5	CASSFDRGDGNQPQHF	TGTGCCAGCAGCTTCGACAGGGGGGATGGCAATCAGCCCCAGCATTTT
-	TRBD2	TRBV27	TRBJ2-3	CASSPGLAVTDTQYF	TGTGCCAGCAGTCCGGGACTAGCGGTGACAGATACGCAGTATTTT
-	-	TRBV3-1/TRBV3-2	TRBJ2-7	CASSEVTGSEQYF	TGTGCCAGCAGTGAGGTAACAGGGAGCGAGCAGTACTTC
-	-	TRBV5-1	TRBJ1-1	CASSLVVGGVTEAFF	TGCGCCAGCAGCTTGGTAGTCGGGGGGGTTACTGAAGCTTTCTTT
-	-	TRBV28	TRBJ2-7	CASRGASYEQYF	TGTGCCAGCAGGGGGGCTTCCTACGAGCAGTACTTC
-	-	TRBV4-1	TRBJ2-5	CASSQEGGETQYF	TGCGCCAGCAGCCAAGAGGGGGGAGAGACCCAGTACTTC
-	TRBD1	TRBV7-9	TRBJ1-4	CASSWDRGYEKLFF	TGTGCCAGCAGCTGGGACAGGGGGTATGAAAAACTGTTTTTT
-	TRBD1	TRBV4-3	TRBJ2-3	CASSQRPRTGLDTQYF	TGCGCCAGCAGCCAAAGACCCAGGACAGGGCTAGATACGCAGTATTTT
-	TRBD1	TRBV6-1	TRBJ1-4	CASTFSGGTNEKLFF	TGTGCCAGCACTTTTTCAGGGGGTACTAATGAAAAACTGTTTTTT
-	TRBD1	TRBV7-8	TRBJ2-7	CASRTGTRGLYEQYF	TGTGCCAGCAGGACCGGGACGAGGGGGCTCTACGAGCAGTACTTC
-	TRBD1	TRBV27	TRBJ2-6	CASSPRTGRGYGANVLTF	TGTGCCAGCAGTCCAAGGACAGGGCGCGGATACGGGGCCAACGTCCTGACTTTC
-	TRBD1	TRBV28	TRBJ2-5	CASSSPNDREETQYF	TGTGCCAGCAGTAGCCCCAATGACAGGGAAGAGACCCAGTACTTC
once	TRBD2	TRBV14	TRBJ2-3	CASSKGLAGADTQYF	TGTGCCAGCAGCAAGGGACTAGCGGGAGCAGATACGCAGTATTTT
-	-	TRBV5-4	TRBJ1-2	CASSLAGGYTF	TGTGCCAGCAGCTTGGCCGGTGGCTACACCTTC
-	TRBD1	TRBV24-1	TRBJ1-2	CATSDLEDRGSGGYTF	TGTGCCACCAGTGATTTGGAGGACAGGGGTTCCGGTGGCTACACCTTC
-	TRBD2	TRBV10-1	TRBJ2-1	CASSAGGNEQFF	TGCGCCAGCTCTGCGGGAGGCAATGAGCAGTTCTTC
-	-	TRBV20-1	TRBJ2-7	CSARRSYEQYF	TGCAGTGCTAGGCGCTCCTACGAGCAGTACTTC
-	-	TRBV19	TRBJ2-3	CASSFNRVGTDTQYF	TGTGCCAGTAGTTTCAACAGGGTTGGAACAGATACGCAGTATTTT
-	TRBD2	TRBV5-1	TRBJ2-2	CASSLGSGANTGELFF	TGCGCCAGCAGCTTGGGGAGCGGGGCGAACACCGGGGAGCTGTTTTTT
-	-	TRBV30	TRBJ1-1	CAWSGGGTEAFF	TGTGCCTGGAGTGGGGGAGGCACTGAAGCTTTCTTT
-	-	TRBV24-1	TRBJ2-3	CATSDSGPTYTQYF	TGTGCCACCAGTGATTCAGGCCCCACTTATACGCAGTATTTT
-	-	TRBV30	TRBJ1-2	CAWSANGYTF	TGTGCCTGGAGTGCCAATGGCTACACCTTC